This T cell receptor beta chain was sequenced in a study of CXCR3-negative and CXCR3-positive naive CD8 T cells. Study-wide context: Each library held about 1.5 +/- 0.3 million TRB reads, 130 million to 150 million in total.

The CDR3 runs to 15 residues. From germline, CDR1 is KGHDR and CDR2 SFDVKD. General study points: Freshly isolated PBMCs were used in most assays, given partial CXCR3 loss after freezing.

UMI-labeled 5' RACE TRB cDNA libraries were prepared from the cells. TCRdb re-called the 5' RACE reads and catalogs CDR3 proteins one per entry, DNA excluded. Recorded for this sample: about 40,000 distinct CDR3 sequences. For this clonotype: What it recognizes is unknown.

V gene TRBV24-1 combines with J gene TRBJ2-2; TCRdb designates TRBD1, a call that cannot be tested without DNA. This TCR was recovered from a human donor in good health. Some clones in this sample may be carry-over from other donors' samples. Sequences were obtained from memory CD8+ T cells from blood. This CDR3 reads CATSAGTGETGELFF.